This TCR beta chain was sequenced for a study of T cell responses to AZD1222 COVID-19 vaccine. Regarding the study as a whole: Sampling captured repertoires only after the peak T cell response. Donor demographics were predominantly white British with a female majority; clonal diversity may be underestimated.

Sequencing was performed with immunoSEQ multiplex PCR; in TCRdb, only in-frame clones are kept and a portion is missing. The sample has tens of thousands of clones; approximately 89% are singletons. About this clone: As yet, its antigen is unknown.

Germline V gives CDR1 ENHRY, CDR2 SYGVKD. The germline V and J ends were trimmed by 2 bases and 0 bases, with 10 bases remaining between them. The CDR3 length is 15 residues. The specimen was peripheral blood, collected on day 0 of MenACWY control vaccination. This receptor was taken from an adult in good health. The chain combines TRBV10-3 with TRBJ1-1; D is ambiguous. The CDR3 DNA sequence: TGTGCCATCAGTGAGCCGGGCCGCATGAACACTGAAGCTTTCTTT. It encodes CAISEPGRMNTEAFF.